The clone carrying this T cell receptor (beta chain) came up a few times. What it binds is not known. A heparinised blood draw that averaged about 100 mL was obtained once from each donor. Expressed TCRB transcripts were sequenced, since all the RNA that had been isolated was reverse transcribed. TCRdb's copy holds only in-frame clones and misses some; the assay was immunoSEQ multiplex PCR. The repertoire holds about 270,000 clones, with around an eighth as singletons. V was clipped by 6 bases and J by 5 bases, with 14 bases between them. The CDR3 sequence is 13 residues long. The data originate from a study of beta chain features in type 1 diabetes. Study in general: The patient and healthy donor groups were comparable for age, gender and cell yields.

Notes on the study in general: Whether TCRB rearrangement is influenced by HLA type was left unresolved in this analysis. Moderately but significantly shorter TCRB CDR3s were found in Type 1 diabetes patients in all four CD4+ subsets.

Sequenced sample: naive CD4+ T cells from blood. V is TRBV23-1 and J is TRBJ2-7, with a tentative D call TRBD1 (5 bases). TRBV23-1 is assigned to the ORF class and has an uncertain function. The TCR sequence derives from a man aged 25 to 40 with type 1 diabetes. The CDR3 protein is CASRPDRFHEQYF. DNA of the CDR3: TGCGCCAGCAGACCCGACAGATTCCACGAGCAGTACTTC.